Below are 18 T cell receptor beta chains sequenced from a single sample in a study of human T cells and chemical hapten exposure. Documented time point: healthy volunteer bleed at 6 weeks. Unfractionated whole blood yielded the extracted total RNA. TCRdb re-analysed the RACE reads in MiXCR, keeping a single row per CDR3 protein. The data show 65,000 to 95,000 distinct CDR3 sequences, about 9.2% seen once. Specimen: whole blood. The receptors stem from a female donor in good health. Some clones in this sample may be carry-over from other donors' samples.

This clonotype was seen ten or more times. V gene TRBV5-4 combines with J gene TRBJ1-6, with D maybe TRBD1 (5 bases). The CDR3 loop spans 16 amino acids. V dropped 2 bases and J dropped 0 bases, with 9 bases sitting between them. Germline V gene data show CDR1 as SGHNT and CDR2 as YYREEE (reference sequence). The CDR3 loop is CASSFGTSSYNSPLHF. The CDR3 bases are TGTGCCAGCAGCTTCGGGACTAGCTCCTATAATTCACCCCTCCACTTT. Variable domain in full (rest from reference TRBV5-4 and TRBJ1-6): ETGVTQSPTHLIKTRGQQVTLRCSSQSGHNTVSWYQQALGQGPQFIFQYYREEENGRGNFPPRFSGLQFPNYSSELNVNALELDDSALYLCASSFGTSSYNSPLHFGNGTRLTVT.

This clonotype occurred a few times. The V gene is TRBV7-9, the J gene TRBJ2-7; perhaps D is TRBD1 or TRBD2 (5 bases each). The germline gives CDR1 SEHNR, CDR2 FQNEAQ (reference sequence). The ends were cut back, 5 bases at V and 2 bases at J, with 16 bases in the middle. The CDR3 is 15 amino acids. The CDR3 nucleotides read TGTGCCAGCAGCCGGCTGAGGGACGGGCCCTACGAGCAGTACTTC. It yields the protein CASSRLRDGPYEQYF.

This clonotype was seen only a few times. This rearrangement joins TRBV4-2 to TRBJ2-3; 9 nucleotides line up with TRBD2. V was pared by 0 bases and J by 6 bases, with 7 bases of the junction left unmatched. Germline V gene lookup returns CDR1 LGHNA and CDR2 YNFKEQ. The CDR3 loop spans 16 amino acids. The CDR3: CASSQDGGGAGDTQYF. In nucleotides, the CDR3 is TGTGCCAGCAGCCAAGACGGCGGGGGGGCCGGGGATACGCAGTATTTT.

This clonotype was counted many times. The V call is TRBV7-9, the J call TRBJ1-4; 7 nucleotides match TRBD1. The germline V gene encodes CDR1 SEHNR and CDR2 FQNEAQ (reference sequence). Unmatched junction bases numbered 7, after V lost 5 bases and J lost 7 bases. This CDR3 is built from 14 residues. The DNA for the CDR3 is TGTGCCAGCAGCAAAACAGGGGATGCTGAAAAACTGTTTTTT. Its protein is CASSKTGDAEKLFF. Using reference TRBV7-9 and TRBJ1-4 for the parts outside the CDR3, the full variable domain is DTGVSQNPRHKITKRGQNVTFRCDPISEHNRLYWYRQTLGQGPEFLTYFQNEAQLEKSRLLSDRFSAERPKGSFSTLEIQRTEQGDSAMYLCASSKTGDAEKLFFGSGTQLSVL.

J is TRBJ2-2 and V is TRBV4-3; 8 bases agree with TRBD1. CDR1 and CDR2 (germline): LGHNA, YSLEER. The junction had 3 bases not matched to a gene; V was cut back by 3 bases and J by 6 bases. There are 14 residues in the CDR3. CDR3 sequence reads: CASSQDRVPGELFF. DNA of the CDR3: TGCGCCAGCAGCCAGGACAGGGTCCCCGGGGAGCTGTTTTTT.

This chain connects TRBV7-8 to TRBJ2-2; a possible D gene is TRBD2 (6 bases). The V gene lost 8 bases and the J gene lost 0 bases, with 16 bases spanning the gap. This CDR3 contains 16 residues. Germline lookup yields CDR1 SGHVS and CDR2 FQNEAQ. The CDR3 region is CASGLASVPNTGELFF. The CDR3 bases are TGTGCCAGCGGGCTAGCGAGCGTCCCGAACACCGGGGAGCTGTTTTTT.

This clonotype was picked up many times. V gene TRBV28 combines with J gene TRBJ2-7; the D is unclear. The CDR3 is 13 amino acids. V was pared by 5 bases and J by 5 bases, with 13 bases between. The germline gives CDR1 MDHEN, CDR2 SYDVKM. The CDR3 coding sequence is TGTGCCAGCAGTCCTCAGTATTTGGACGAGCAGTACTTC. Translation gives CASSPQYLDEQYF. Filled out from reference TRBV28 and TRBJ2-7, the complete variable domain reads DVKVTQSSRYLVKRTGEKVFLECVQDMDHENMFWYRQDPGLGLRLIYFSYDVKMKEKGDIPEGYSVSREKKERFSLILESASTNQTSMYLCASSPQYLDEQYFGPGTRLTVT.

This clonotype has more than one count but fewer than ten. The rearrangement joins TRBV6-5 to TRBJ2-7; a possible D gene is TRBD1 (5 bases). The CDR3 runs to 16 residues. Germline V gives CDR1 MNHEY, CDR2 SVGAGI. V shed 4 bases and J shed 0 bases, with 16 bases lying between them. CDR3 sequence reads: CASSSPIGVSSYEQYF. The CDR3 DNA follows: TGTGCCAGCAGTTCCCCAATAGGGGTTAGCTCCTACGAGCAGTACTTC.

This clonotype was counted between two and nine times. The chain couples TRBV29-1 to TRBJ1-1; D remains ambiguous. V was clipped by 1 base and J by 1 base, with 7 bases between them. The CDR3 extends over 13 amino acids. CDR1 and CDR2 from the germline V gene are SQVTM and ANQGSEA. The CDR3 protein is CSVEGWGNTEAFF. CDR3 nucleotide sequence: TGCAGCGTTGAAGGGTGGGGGAACACTGAAGCTTTCTTT.

The rearrangement joins TRBV7-9 to TRBJ2-7; TRBD2 matches 15 bases. The CDR3 runs to 18 residues. The germline CDR1 and CDR2 sequences are SEHNR and FQNEAQ (reference sequence). V trimming: 1 base; J trimming: 1 base; junction bases outside the gene matches: 5. This chain's CDR3 is CASSLVGGTSGGSYEQYF. The CDR3 DNA reads as TGTGCCAGCAGCTTAGTCGGCGGGACTAGCGGGGGGTCCTACGAGCAGTACTTC.

This clonotype has only a few counts. This rearrangement joins TRBV11-2 to TRBJ2-3; no firm D call. Germline lookup yields CDR1 SGHAT and CDR2 FQNNGV. Trimming pared 1 base from V and 2 bases from J, leaving 10 bases between. This CDR3 comprises 15 residues. CDR3: CASSLGTLPTDTQYF. For the CDR3, the DNA is TGTGCCAGCAGCTTAGGAACCCTTCCCACAGATACGCAGTATTTT. The variable domain in full, with the rest retrieved from reference TRBV11-2 and TRBJ2-3, is EAGVAQSPRYKIIEKRQSVAFWCNPISGHATLYWYQQILGQGPKLLIQFQNNGVVDDSQLPKDRFSAERLKGVDSTLKIQPAKLEDSAVYLCASSLGTLPTDTQYFGPGTRLTVL.

The rearrangement uses TRBV6-5 and TRBJ1-1; TRBD1 is a possible D gene (6 bases). Looked up from germline, CDR1 is MNHEY and CDR2 is SVGAGI. Trimming cost V 2 bases and J 0 bases, with 7 bases left between them. The CDR3 has 14 residues. Here the CDR3 reads CASSYGGLNTEAFF. Here the CDR3 DNA reads TGTGCCAGCAGTTACGGGGGCCTGAACACTGAAGCTTTCTTT.

Many counts were recorded for this clonotype. The V gene is TRBV29-1, the J gene TRBJ1-2, with D possibly being TRBD1 (5 bases). The V and J ends lost 6 bases and 0 bases respectively, with 17 bases between them. Germline V lookup: CDR1 SQVTM, CDR2 ANQGSEA. CDR3 length equals 15 residues. CDR3 nucleotides: TGCAGCGTCGCCAGGGAGCCACAAGCTAACTATGGCTACACCTTC. It encodes CSVAREPQANYGYTF.

Note on this clonotype: A read error may be the cause here, since a much bigger clone is one base away. The rearrangement links TRBV28 to TRBJ1-1; 10 nucleotides match TRBD1. The CDR3 contains 16 residues. Germline lookup yields CDR1 MDHEN and CDR2 SYDVKM. The CDR3 is CANSPRDRGRGTEAFF. The CDR3 DNA sequence: TGTGCCAACAGTCCGCGGGACAGGGGAAGAGGGACTGAAGCTTTCTTT.

The chain combines TRBV12-3 or TRBV12-4 with TRBJ1-2; TRBD1 might be the D (6 bases). The CDR3 has 16 amino acids. Trimming left V 6 bases short and J 3 bases short, with 20 bases between. The CDR3: CASSPEAGAKDYGYTF. The CDR3 region has the DNA TGTGCCAGCAGCCCAGAGGCGGGGGCGAAGGACTATGGCTACACCTTC.

This clonotype was counted ten times or more. The genes are TRBV4-3 and TRBJ2-7, with D uncertain. This CDR3 is 14 amino acids long. Germline V gene lookup returns CDR1 LGHNA and CDR2 YSLEER. Trimming left V 4 bases short and J 2 bases short, with 12 bases between. The CDR3: CASSPDPGPYEQYF. CDR3 in DNA: TGCGCCAGCAGCCCCGACCCGGGCCCCTACGAGCAGTACTTC.

This clonotype was found a few times. The J gene is TRBJ2-7, the V gene TRBV28; D is possibly TRBD2 (6 bases). This CDR3 spans 13 amino acids. The V end was cut by 8 bases, the J end by 6 bases, with 17 bases between. CDR1 and CDR2 (germline): MDHEN, SYDVKM. The CDR3 DNA reads TGTGCCAGCTTGATAAATGGGAGGCCCGAGCAGTACTTC. This translates into CASLINGRPEQYF.

This clonotype was detected only a few times. This chain uses TRBV5-4 with TRBJ1-4; 9 bases fit TRBD1. There are 15 residues in the CDR3. From germline, CDR1 is SGHNT and CDR2 YYREEE (reference sequence). After removal of 3 bases from V and 7 bases from J, the junction contained 7 bases not matched to a gene. This CDR3 is CASSSPGQGGEKLFF. The CDR3 bases are TGTGCCAGCAGCTCTCCGGGACAGGGTGGTGAAAAACTGTTTTTT.